Here is one T cell receptor (beta chain) with its context. The antigen remains undetermined. Assay: immunoSEQ multiplex PCR; the TCRdb copy retains only in-frame clones and omits some. The data contain roughly 89,000 clones, 90% to 95% of them singletons. Trimming cost V 3 bases and J 0 bases, with 15 bases left between them. The CDR3 is 16 residues long. Germline CDR1 SGHNT, CDR2 YENEEA. The data belong to a study of graft-versus-host responses after intestinal transplantation. Study details: Isolated intestinal, liver-intestinal, or multivisceral transplants were what recipients had.

Sequenced here: unstimulated CD4+ T cells sorted from spleen or lymph node cells, sampled before intestinal transplant. The receptor was derived from a human donor who received an intestinal transplant. This chain uses TRBV11-3 with TRBJ2-7; TRBD1 might be the D (5 bases). CDR3: CASSFQFGQISYEQYF. In DNA form, the CDR3 reads TGTGCCAGCAGCTTTCAATTTGGACAAATCTCCTACGAGCAGTACTTC.